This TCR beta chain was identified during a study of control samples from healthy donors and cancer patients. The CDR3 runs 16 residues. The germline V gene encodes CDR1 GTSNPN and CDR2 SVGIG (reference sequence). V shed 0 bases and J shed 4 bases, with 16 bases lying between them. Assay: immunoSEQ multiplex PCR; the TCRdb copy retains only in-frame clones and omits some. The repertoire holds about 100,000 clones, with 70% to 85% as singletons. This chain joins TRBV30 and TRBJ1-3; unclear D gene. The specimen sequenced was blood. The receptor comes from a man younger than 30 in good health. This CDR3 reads CAWSVRLSAYGNTIYF. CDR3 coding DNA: TGTGCCTGGAGTGTACGCCTTTCGGCCTACGGAAACACCATATATTTT.